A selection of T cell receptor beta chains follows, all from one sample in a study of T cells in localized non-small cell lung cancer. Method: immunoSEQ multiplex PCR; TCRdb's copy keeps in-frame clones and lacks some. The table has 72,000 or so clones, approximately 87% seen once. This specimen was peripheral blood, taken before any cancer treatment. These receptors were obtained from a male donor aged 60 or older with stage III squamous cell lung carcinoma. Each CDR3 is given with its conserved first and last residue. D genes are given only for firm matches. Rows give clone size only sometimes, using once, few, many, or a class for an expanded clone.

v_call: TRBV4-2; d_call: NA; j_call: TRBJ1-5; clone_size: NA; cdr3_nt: TGTGCCAGCAGCCAGCCCCAAGGCGGGGGGCGCAATCAGCCCCAGCATTTT; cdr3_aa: CASSQPQGGGRNQPQHF
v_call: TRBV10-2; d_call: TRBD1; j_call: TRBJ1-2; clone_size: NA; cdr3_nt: TGCGCCAGCAGTGAGGCACAGGGGGTGTATGGCTACACCTTC; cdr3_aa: CASSEAQGVYGYTF
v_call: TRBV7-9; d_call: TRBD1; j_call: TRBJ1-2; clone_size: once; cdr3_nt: TGTGCCAGCAGCTTAGCGACAGGGGGGTACTATGGCTACACCTTC; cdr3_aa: CASSLATGGYYGYTF
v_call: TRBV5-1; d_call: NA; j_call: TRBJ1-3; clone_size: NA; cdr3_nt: TGCGCCAGCAGCCTGGACCCGGGACGAACGGACACCATATATTTT; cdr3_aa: CASSLDPGRTDTIYF
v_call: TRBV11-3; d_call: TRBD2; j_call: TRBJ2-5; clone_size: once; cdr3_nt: TGTGCCAGCAGCGATAGGGTAGGGAGCGGGGGAAACGAGACCCAGTACTTC; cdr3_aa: CASSDRVGSGGNETQYF
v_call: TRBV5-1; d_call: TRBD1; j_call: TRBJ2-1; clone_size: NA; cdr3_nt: TGCGCCAGCAGCTTGGATTTGACAGGGTACTACAATGAGCAGTTCTTC; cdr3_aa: CASSLDLTGYYNEQFF
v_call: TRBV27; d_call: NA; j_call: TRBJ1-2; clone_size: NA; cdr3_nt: TGTGCCAGCAGTTTGGTGGGGCCTGAGGGCTACACCTTC; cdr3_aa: CASSLVGPEGYTF
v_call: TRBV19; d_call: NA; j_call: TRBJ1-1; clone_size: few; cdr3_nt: TGTGCCAGTAGTATCGGACAGCTGAACACTGAAGCTTTCTTT; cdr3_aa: CASSIGQLNTEAFF
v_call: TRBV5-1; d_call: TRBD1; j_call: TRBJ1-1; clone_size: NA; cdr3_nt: TGCGCCAGCAGCGGGGGACAGGGGGCGACCACTGAAGCTTTCTTT; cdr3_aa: CASSGGQGATTEAFF
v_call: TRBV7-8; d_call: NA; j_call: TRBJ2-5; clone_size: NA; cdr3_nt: TGTGCCAGCAGCTTACCGGGACAGACCGTCGGGGGAGAGACCCAGTACTTC; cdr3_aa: CASSLPGQTVGGETQYF
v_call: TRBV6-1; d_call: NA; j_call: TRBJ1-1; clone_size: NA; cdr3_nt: TGTGCCAGCAGTGAAGATGGGAGAGGGAGGACTGAAGCTTTCTTT; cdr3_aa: CASSEDGRGRTEAFF
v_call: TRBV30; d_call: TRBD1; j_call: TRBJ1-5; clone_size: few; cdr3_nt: TGTGCCTGGAGTGTCGACAGGGAACAGCCCCAGCATTTT; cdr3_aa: CAWSVDREQPQHF
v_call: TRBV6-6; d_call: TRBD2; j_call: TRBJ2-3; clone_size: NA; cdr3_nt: TGTGCCAGCAGTCGAGGGACTAGCGGGGCCACAGATACGCAGTATTTT; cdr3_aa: CASSRGTSGATDTQYF
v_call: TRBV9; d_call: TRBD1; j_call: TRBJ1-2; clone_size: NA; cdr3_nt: TGTGCCAGCAGCATACCGGGACAGGCCTATGGCTACACCTTC; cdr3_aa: CASSIPGQAYGYTF
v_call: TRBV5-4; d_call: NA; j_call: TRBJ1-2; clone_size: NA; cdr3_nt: TGTGCCAGCAGCTTGGTAGGTGTGGTCCTTGGCTACACCTTC; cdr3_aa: CASSLVGVVLGYTF
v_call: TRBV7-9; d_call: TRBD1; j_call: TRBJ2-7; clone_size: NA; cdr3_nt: TGTGCCAGCAATAGGGACAGGGACCTATCCTACGAGCAGTACTTC; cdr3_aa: CASNRDRDLSYEQYF
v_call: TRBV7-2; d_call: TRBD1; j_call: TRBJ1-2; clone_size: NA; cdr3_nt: TGTGCCAGCAGCTTAGACGGACAGGGAACAGAAGGCTACACCTTC; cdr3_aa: CASSLDGQGTEGYTF
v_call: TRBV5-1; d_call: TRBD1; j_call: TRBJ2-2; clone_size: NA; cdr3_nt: TGCGCCAGCAGCTCGGACAGGGCAGGGATCGGGGAGCTGTTTTTT; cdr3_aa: CASSSDRAGIGELFF
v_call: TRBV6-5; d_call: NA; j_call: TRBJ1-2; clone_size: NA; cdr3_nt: TGTGCCAGCAGTTACCAAAGCCAGGGGAACTATGGCTACACCTTC; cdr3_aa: CASSYQSQGNYGYTF
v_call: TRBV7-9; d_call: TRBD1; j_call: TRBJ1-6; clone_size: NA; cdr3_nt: TGTGCCAGCAGCTTAGCTACGGGACAGGATTCACCCCTCCACTTT; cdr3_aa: CASSLATGQDSPLHF
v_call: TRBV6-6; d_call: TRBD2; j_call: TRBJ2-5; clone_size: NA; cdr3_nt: TGTGCCAGCAGTCTGGATAGCGGGGGGTTCCAAGAGACCCAGTACTTC; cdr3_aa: CASSLDSGGFQETQYF
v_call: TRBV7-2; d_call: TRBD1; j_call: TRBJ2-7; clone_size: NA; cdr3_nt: TGTGCCAGCAGCTCGCGGGACAGGGATACCTACGAGCAGTACTTC; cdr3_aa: CASSSRDRDTYEQYF
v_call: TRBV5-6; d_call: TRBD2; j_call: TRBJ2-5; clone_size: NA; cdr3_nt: TGTGCCAGCAGCTTTAGCGGGGTCTGGAACTTC; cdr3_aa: CASSFSGVWNF
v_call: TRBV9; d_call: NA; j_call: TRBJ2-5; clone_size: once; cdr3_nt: TGTGCCAGCAGCGTAGAGGGTCTGGAGACCCAGTACTTC; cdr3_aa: CASSVEGLETQYF